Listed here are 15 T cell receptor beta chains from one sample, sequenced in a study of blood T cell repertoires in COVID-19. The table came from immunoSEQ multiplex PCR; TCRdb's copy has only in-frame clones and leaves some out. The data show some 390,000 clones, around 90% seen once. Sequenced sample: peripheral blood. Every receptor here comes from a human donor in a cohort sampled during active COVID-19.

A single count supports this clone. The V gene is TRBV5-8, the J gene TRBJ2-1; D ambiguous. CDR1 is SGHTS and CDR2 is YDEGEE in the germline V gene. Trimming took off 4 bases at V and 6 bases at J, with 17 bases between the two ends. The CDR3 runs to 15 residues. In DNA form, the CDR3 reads TGTGCCAGCAGCCCCCGACTCGTTTATCCCAATGAGCAGTTCTTC. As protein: CASSPRLVYPNEQFF.

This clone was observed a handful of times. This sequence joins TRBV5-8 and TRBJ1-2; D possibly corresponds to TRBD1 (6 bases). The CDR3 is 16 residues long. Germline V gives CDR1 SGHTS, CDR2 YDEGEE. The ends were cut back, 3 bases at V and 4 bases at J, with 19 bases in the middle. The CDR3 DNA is TGTGCCAGCAGCTCTAGGGGGTCGCGGAACTTCTATGGCTACACCTTC. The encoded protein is CASSSRGSRNFYGYTF.

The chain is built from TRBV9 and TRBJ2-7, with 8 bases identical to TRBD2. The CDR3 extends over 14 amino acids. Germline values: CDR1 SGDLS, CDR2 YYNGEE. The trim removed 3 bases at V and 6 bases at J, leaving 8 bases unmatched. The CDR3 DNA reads TGTGCCAGCAGCGCGGCGGGACTAGGCCTCGAGCAGTACTTC. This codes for CASSAAGLGLEQYF.

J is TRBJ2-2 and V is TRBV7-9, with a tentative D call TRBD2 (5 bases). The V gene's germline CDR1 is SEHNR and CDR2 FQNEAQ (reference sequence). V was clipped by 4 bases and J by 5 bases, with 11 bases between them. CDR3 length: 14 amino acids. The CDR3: CASSSGLFTGELFF. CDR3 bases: TGTGCCAGCAGCTCCGGACTCTTTACCGGGGAGCTGTTTTTT.

CDR3 in DNA: TGCAGCGCCTCAAGTTCAACGGGTAAAGATACGCAGTATTTT. The encoded protein is CSASSSTGKDTQYF. The V and J genes are TRBV29-1 and TRBJ2-3; no reliable D call. Germline-derived CDR1 and CDR2 are SQVTM and ANQGSEA. CDR3 length: 14 residues. With 7 bases removed from V and 5 bases from J, the gap between germline ends came to 19 bases.

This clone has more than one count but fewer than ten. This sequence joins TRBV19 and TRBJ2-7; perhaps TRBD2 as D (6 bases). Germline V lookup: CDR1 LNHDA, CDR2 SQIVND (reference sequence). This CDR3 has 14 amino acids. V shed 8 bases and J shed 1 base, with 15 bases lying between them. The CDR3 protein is CASSKEGGSYEQYF. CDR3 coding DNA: TGTGCCAGTTCTAAAGAGGGAGGATCCTACGAGCAGTACTTC.

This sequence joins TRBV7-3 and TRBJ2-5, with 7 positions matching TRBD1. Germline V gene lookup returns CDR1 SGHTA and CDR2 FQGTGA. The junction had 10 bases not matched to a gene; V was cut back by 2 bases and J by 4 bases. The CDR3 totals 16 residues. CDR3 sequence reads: CASSLSGDSGRETQYF. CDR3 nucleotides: TGTGCCAGCAGCTTATCAGGGGACAGTGGGCGAGAGACCCAGTACTTC.

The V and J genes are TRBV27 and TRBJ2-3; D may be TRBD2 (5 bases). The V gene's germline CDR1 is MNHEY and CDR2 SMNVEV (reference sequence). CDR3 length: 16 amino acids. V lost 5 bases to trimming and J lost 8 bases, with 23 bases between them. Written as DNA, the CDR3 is TGTGCCAGCAGTCCCATGGGAGCGGTGTCTTTTCTTACGCAGTATTTT. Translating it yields CASSPMGAVSFLTQYF.

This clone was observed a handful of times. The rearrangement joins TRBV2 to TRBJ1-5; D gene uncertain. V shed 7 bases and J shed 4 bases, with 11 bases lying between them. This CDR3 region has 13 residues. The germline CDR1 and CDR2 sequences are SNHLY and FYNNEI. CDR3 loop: CASTSRGNQPQHF. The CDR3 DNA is TGTGCCAGCACATCCCGAGGGAATCAGCCCCAGCATTTT.

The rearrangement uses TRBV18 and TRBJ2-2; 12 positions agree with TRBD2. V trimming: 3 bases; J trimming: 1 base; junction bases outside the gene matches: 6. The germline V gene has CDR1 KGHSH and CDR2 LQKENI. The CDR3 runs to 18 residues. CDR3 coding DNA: TGTGCCAGCTCACCGCGACTAGCGGGGGCCGAGAACACCGGGGAGCTGTTTTTT. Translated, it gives CASSPRLAGAENTGELFF.

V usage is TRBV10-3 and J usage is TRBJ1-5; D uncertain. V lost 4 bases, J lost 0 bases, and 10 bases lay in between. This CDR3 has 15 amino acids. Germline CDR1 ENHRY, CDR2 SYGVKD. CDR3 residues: CAISGSEYSNQPQHF. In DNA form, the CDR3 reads TGTGCCATCAGTGGCAGCGAATATAGCAATCAGCCCCAGCATTTT.

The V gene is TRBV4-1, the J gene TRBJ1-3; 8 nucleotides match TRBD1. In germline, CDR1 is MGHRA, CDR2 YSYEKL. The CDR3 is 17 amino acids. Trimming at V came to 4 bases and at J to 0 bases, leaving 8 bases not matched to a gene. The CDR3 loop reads CASSLSTGVYSGNTIYF. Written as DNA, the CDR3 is TGCGCCAGCAGCCTGTCGACAGGGGTGTACTCTGGAAACACCATATATTTT.

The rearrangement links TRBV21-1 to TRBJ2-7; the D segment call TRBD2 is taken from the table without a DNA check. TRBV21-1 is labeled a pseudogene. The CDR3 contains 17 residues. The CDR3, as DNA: TGTGCCAGCAGCCTCGAAGACGCGGGGGCCCATACCTACGAGCAGTACTTC. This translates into CASSLEDAGAHTYEQYF.

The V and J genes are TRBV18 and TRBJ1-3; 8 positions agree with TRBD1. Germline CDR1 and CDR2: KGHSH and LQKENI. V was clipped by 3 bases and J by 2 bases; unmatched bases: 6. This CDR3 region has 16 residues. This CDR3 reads CASSPQPGGTGNTIYF. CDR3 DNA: TGTGCCAGCTCACCCCAGCCAGGGGGCACTGGAAACACCATATATTTT.

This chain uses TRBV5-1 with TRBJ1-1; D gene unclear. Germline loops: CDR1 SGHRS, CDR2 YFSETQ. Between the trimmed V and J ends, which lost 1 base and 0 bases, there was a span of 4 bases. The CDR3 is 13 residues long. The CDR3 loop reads CASSLTLNTEAFF. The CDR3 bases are TGCGCCAGCAGCTTGACACTGAACACTGAAGCTTTCTTT.